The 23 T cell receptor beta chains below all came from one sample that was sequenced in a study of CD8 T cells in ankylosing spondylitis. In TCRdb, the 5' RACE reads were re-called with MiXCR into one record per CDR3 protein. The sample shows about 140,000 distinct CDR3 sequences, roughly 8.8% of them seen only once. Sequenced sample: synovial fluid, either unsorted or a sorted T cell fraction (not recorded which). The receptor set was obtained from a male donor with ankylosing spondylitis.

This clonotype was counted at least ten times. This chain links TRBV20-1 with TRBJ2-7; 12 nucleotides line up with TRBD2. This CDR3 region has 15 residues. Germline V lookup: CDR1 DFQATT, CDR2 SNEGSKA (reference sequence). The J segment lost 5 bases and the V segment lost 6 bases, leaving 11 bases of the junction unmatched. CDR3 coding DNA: TGCAGTGCAACCGCTAGCGGGGGGGCATTAGACGAGCAGTACTTC. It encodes CSATASGGALDEQYF.

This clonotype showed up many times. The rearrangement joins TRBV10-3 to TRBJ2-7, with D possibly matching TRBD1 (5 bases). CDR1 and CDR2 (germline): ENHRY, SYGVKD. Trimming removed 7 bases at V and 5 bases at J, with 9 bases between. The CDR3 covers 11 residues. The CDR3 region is CAIKIRDEQYF. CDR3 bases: TGTGCCATCAAAATCAGGGACGAGCAGTACTTC.

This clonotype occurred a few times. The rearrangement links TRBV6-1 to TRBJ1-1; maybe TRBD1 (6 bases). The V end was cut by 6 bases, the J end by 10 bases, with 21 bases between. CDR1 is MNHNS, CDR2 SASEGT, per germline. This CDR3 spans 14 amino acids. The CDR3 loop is CASSPPGAPGVAFF. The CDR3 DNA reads TGTGCCAGCAGCCCACCGGGGGCGCCAGGTGTAGCTTTCTTT.

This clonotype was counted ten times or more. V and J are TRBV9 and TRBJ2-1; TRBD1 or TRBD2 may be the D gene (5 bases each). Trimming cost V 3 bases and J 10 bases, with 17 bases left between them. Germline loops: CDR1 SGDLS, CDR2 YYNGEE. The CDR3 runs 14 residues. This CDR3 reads CASSAFVGTLEQFF. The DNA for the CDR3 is TGTGCCAGCAGCGCCTTTGTCGGGACCCTAGAGCAGTTCTTC.

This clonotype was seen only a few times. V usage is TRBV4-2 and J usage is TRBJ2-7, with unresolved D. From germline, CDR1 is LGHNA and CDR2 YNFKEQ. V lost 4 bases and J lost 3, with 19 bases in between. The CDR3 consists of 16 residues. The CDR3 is CASSPLDMGKVYEQYF. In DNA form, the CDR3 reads TGTGCCAGCAGCCCCCTCGATATGGGGAAAGTCTACGAGCAGTACTTC.

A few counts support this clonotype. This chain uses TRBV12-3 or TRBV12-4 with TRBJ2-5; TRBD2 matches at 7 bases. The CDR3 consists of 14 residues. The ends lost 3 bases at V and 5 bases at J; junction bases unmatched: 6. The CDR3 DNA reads TGTGCCAGCAGTTTGGGGGGGGGAGGCGAGACCCAGTACTTC. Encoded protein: CASSLGGGGETQYF.

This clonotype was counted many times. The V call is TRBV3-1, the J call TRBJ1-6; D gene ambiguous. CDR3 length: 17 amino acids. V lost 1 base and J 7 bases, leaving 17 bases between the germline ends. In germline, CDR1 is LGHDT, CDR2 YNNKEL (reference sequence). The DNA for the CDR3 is TGTGCCAGCAGCCAAGTTGCGGGATATGGTTGGAATTCACCCCTCCACTTT. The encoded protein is CASSQVAGYGWNSPLHF.

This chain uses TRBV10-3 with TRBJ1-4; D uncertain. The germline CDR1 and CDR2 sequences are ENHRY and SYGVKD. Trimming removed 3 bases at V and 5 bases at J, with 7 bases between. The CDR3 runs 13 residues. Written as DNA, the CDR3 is TGTGCCATCAGTGAAGTATACAATGAAAAACTGTTTTTT. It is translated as CAISEVYNEKLFF.

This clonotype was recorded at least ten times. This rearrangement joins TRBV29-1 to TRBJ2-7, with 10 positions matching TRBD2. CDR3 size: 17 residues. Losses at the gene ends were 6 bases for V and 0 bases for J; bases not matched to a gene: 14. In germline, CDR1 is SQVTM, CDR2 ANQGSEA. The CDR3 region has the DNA TGCAGCGTGGGGGATCTAGCGGGAGCTCCCCCCTCCTACGAGCAGTACTTC. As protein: CSVGDLAGAPPSYEQYF.

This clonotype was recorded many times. The CDR3 protein is CASKRNSNQPQHF. The DNA for the CDR3 is TGTGCCAGCAAGAGAAATAGCAATCAGCCCCAGCATTTT. The chain recombines TRBV6-2 or TRBV6-3 with TRBJ1-5; D uncertain. Trimming shortened V by 7 bases and J by 0 bases, and 7 bases separated the two germline ends. Per germline, CDR1 MNHEY and CDR2 SVGEGT. This CDR3 has 13 residues.

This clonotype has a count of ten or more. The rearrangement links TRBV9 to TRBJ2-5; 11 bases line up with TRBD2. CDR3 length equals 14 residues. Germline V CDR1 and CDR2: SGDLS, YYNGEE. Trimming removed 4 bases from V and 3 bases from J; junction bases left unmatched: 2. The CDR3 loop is CASSPGLAEETQYF. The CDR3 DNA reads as TGTGCCAGCAGCCCGGGACTAGCGGAAGAGACCCAGTACTTC.

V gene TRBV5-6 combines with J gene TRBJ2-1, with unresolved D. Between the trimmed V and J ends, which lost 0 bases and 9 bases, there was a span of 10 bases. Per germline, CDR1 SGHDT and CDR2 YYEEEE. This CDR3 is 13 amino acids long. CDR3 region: CASSLEARGEQFF. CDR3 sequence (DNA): TGTGCCAGCAGCTTGGAGGCTAGAGGTGAGCAGTTCTTC.

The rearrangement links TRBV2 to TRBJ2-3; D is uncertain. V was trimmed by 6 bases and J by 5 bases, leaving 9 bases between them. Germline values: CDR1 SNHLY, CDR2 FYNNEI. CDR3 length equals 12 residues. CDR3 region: CASRFYRDTQYF. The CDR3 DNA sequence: TGTGCCAGCAGATTCTATAGAGATACGCAGTATTTT.

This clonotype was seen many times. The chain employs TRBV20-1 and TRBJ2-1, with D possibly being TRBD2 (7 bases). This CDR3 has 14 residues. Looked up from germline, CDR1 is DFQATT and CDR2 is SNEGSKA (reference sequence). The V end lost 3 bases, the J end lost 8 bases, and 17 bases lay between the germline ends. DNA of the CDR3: TGCAGTGCTAGGCCGGGACTACCAGGGGATGAGCAGTTCTTC. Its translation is CSARPGLPGDEQFF.

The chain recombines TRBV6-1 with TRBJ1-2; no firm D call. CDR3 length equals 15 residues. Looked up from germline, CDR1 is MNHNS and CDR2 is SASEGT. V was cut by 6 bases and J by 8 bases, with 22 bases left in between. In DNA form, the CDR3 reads TGTGCCAGCAGGGGCCTAATAAGCACTCGGGTCGGCTACACCTTC. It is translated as CASRGLISTRVGYTF.

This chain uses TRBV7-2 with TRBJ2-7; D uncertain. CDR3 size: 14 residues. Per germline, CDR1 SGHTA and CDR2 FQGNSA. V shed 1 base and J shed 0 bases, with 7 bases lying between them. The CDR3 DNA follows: TGTGCCAGCAGCTTAGACATACTCTCCTACGAGCAGTACTTC. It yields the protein CASSLDILSYEQYF.

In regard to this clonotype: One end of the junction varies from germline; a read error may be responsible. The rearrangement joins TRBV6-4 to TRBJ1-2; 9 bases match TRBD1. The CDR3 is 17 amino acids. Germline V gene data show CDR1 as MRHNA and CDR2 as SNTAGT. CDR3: CPEVDRRRDRAIYGYTF. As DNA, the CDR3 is TGCCCCGAGGTGGATCGGAGGCGGGACAGGGCTATCTATGGCTACACCTTC.

The CDR3 spells CATSSSGVSTDTQYF. CDR3 in DNA: TGTGCCACCAGCAGTAGCGGGGTTAGCACAGATACGCAGTATTTT. The gene calls are TRBV15 and TRBJ2-3, with 8 bases matching TRBD2. Germline CDR1 and CDR2: LNHNV and YYDKDF (reference sequence). The CDR3 sequence is 15 residues long. Germline trimming cut 3 bases from V and 0 bases from J; bases unmatched to any gene: 2.

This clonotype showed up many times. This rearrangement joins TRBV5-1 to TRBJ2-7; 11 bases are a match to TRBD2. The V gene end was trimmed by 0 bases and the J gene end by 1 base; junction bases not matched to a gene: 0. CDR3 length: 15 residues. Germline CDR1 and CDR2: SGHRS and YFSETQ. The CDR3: CASSLGLAGSYEQYF. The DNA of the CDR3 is TGCGCCAGCAGCTTGGGACTAGCGGGATCCTACGAGCAGTACTTC.

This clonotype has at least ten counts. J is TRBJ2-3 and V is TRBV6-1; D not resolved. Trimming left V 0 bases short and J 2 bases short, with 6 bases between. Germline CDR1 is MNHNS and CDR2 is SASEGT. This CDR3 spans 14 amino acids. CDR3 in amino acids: CASSEAWTTDTQYF. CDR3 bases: TGTGCCAGCAGTGAAGCCTGGACCACAGATACGCAGTATTTT.

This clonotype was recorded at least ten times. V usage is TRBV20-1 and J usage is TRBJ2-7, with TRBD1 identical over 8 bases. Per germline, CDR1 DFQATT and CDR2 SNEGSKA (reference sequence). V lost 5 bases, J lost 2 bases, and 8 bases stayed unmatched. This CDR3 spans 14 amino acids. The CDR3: CSARPGTGAYEQYF. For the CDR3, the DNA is TGCAGTGCTCGCCCCGGGACAGGTGCCTACGAGCAGTACTTC.

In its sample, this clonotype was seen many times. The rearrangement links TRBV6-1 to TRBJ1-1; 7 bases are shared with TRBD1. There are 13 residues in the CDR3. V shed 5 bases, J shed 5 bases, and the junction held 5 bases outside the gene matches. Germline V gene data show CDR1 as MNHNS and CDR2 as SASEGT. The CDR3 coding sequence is TGTGCCAGCAGTCTGTTACAGGGGACTGAAGCTTTCTTT. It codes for CASSLLQGTEAFF.

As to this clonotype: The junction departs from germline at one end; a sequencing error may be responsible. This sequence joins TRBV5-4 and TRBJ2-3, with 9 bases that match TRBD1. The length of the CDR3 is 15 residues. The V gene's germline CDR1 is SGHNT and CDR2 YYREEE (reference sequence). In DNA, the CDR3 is TGTGCCAGCAGATTGGGGGACAGGGACACAGATACGCAGTATTTT. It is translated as CASRLGDRDTDTQYF. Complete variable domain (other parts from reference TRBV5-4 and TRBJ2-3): ETGVTQSPTHLIKTRGQQVTLRCSSQSGHNTVSWYQQALGQGPQFIFQYYREEENGRGNFPPRFSGLQFPNYSSELNVNALELDDSALYLCASRLGDRDTDTQYFGPGTRLTVL.